The TCR beta chain described here comes from a study of blood T cells in healthy people across ages. As for this clonotype: Its antigen is not identified. A much larger clonotype is one base distant, so this may be a read error. No DNA is shown, since the ends of the CDR3 on it are uncertain; the CDR3 is the one TCRdb lists.

Germline-derived CDR1 and CDR2 are SGHTA and FQGNSA. The CDR3 numbers 16 amino acids, ends counted. With a J-beta primer mix and a sample-barcoded 5' primer, a second PCR ran 7 to 11 cycles. A template-switch adaptor with 12 random nucleotides tagged each cDNA molecule. TCRdb analysed the 5' RACE reads with MiXCR anew, one entry per CDR3 protein. This table holds about 650,000 distinct CDR3 sequences, about 30% found once. The study's findings and limits: Using unsorted PBMCs precluded a conclusive naive versus antigen-experienced comparison.

The sample was blood. This sequence was found in an elderly woman in good health. V and J are TRBV7-2 and TRBJ2-6. This CDR3 is CASGLRWGSGANVRTF.